This TCR beta chain was profiled in a study of shared clonotypes between healthy human individuals. Study-level information: Three plates each covered CD4 naive and memory; CD8 naive two, CD8 memory one.

This CDR3 has 16 amino acids. CDR1 and CDR2 from the germline V gene are SGHNT and YYREEE (reference sequence). V lost 4 bases and J lost 1; bases outside the gene matches: 10. DNA at around 200 ng, some 31,000 T cell genomes, went into sorted-subset replicate PCRs. Sequenced by immunoSEQ multiplex PCR; TCRdb stores in-frame clones only, minus some. The table includes more than 900,000 clones, around 78% detected once. Regarding the study as a whole: It was the non-shared clonotypes that had lower generation probabilities than clonotypes shared by all four donors. In several donors, around 4.5% of naive CD4 clonotypes appeared in common.

In regard to this clone: Its specificity is unknown.

The sequenced sample consisted of memory CD4+ T cells from PBMCs. Noted subset: CD45RA-negative fraction. The sequence came from a man aged 18 to 35 in good health. Some clones in this sample may be carry-over from other donors' samples. This chain links TRBV5-4 with TRBJ1-1; TRBD1 matches at 7 bases. The CDR3 DNA follows: TGTGCCAGCAGCCCGATCAATGGACAGGCGAACACTGAAGCTTTCTTT. This gives the protein CASSPINGQANTEAFF.